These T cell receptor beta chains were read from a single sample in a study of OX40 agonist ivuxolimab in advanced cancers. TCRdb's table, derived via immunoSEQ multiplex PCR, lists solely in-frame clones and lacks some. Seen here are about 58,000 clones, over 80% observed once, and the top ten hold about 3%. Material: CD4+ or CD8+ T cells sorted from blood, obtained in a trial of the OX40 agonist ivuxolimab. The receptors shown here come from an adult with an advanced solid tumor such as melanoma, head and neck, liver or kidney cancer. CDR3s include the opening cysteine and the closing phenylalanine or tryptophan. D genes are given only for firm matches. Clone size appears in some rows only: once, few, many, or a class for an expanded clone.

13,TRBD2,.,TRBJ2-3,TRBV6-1,CAAFPGGGDTQYF,TGTGCCGCCTTCCCGGGAGGGGGGGATACGCAGTATTTT
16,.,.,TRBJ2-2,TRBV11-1,CASSPGGGRYTGELFF,TGTGCCAGCAGCCCAGGCGGAGGACGGTACACCGGGGAGCTGTTTTTT
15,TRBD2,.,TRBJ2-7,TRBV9,CASSDKAGSSYEQYF,TGTGCCAGCAGCGACAAAGCGGGGAGCTCCTACGAGCAGTACTTC
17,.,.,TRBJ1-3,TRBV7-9,CASSSRTAQTSGNTIYF,TGTGCCAGCAGCTCCCGGACAGCTCAAACCTCTGGAAACACCATATATTTT
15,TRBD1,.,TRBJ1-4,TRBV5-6,CASKKKGAGNEKLFF,TGTGCCAGTAAAAAGAAGGGGGCAGGTAATGAAAAACTGTTTTTT
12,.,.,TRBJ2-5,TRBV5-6,CASSVWLETQYF,TGTGCCAGCAGCGTGTGGTTGGAGACCCAGTACTTC
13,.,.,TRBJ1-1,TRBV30,CAWCPTGYTEAFF,TGTGCCTGGTGTCCCACGGGGTACACTGAAGCTTTCTTT
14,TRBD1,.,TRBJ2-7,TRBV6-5,CASSSGTGAGEQYF,TGTGCCAGCAGTTCCGGGACAGGGGCGGGAGAGCAGTACTTC
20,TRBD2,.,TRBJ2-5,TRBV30,CAWSRTRALASGRWGETQYF,TGTGCCTGGAGTCGAACCCGAGCTCTGGCTAGCGGGAGATGGGGGGAGACCCAGTACTTC
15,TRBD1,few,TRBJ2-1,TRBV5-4,CASSLAGTEYNEQFF,TGTGCCAGCAGCTTGGCCGGGACAGAATACAATGAGCAGTTCTTC
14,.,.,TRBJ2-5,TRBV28,CASSLMGVPETQYF,TGTGCCAGCAGTTTAATGGGAGTCCCGGAGACCCAGTACTTC
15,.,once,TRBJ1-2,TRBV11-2,CASSPGRQRTGGYTF,TGTGCCAGCAGCCCGGGGAGGCAGCGGACGGGGGGCTACACCTTC
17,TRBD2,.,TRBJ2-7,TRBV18,CASSPPTTSGRADEQYF,TGTGCCAGCTCACCACCAACGACTAGCGGGAGGGCCGACGAGCAGTACTTC
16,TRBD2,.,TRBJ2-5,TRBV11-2,CASSTHSGSRQETQYF,TGTGCCAGCAGCACCCATAGCGGGAGCCGGCAAGAGACCCAGTACTTC
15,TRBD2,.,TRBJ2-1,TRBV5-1,CASSLQAGGLNEQFF,TGCGCCAGCAGCTTGCAGGCGGGAGGGCTCAATGAGCAGTTCTTC
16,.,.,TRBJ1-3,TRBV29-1,CSVEGAGSGHGNTIYF,TGCAGCGTTGAAGGAGCCGGGTCAGGGCATGGAAACACCATATATTTT
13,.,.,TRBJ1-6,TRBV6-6,CASYQGNNSPLHF,TGTGCCAGTTACCAGGGGAATAATTCACCCCTCCACTTT
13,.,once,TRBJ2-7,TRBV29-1,CSVAMLITNEQYF,TGCAGCGTTGCTATGTTAATTACAAACGAGCAGTACTTC
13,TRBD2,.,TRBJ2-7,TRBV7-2,CASRQGGTYEQYF,TGTGCCAGCAGGCAGGGAGGGACCTACGAGCAGTACTTC
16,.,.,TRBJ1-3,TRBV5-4,CASSLAQPNSGNTIYF,TGTGCCAGCAGCTTGGCCCAGCCTAACTCTGGAAACACCATATATTTT
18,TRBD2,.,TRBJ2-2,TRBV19,CASSIFGRLAGVVGELFF,TGTGCCAGTAGTATTTTCGGCCGGCTAGCGGGAGTAGTCGGGGAGCTGTTTTTT
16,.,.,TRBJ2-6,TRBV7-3,CASSLTSGSGANVLTF,TGTGCCAGCAGCTTAACGTCGGGTTCTGGGGCCAACGTCCTGACTTTC
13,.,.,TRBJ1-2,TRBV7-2,CASSRDLVYGYTF,TGTGCCAGCAGCCGGGACCTAGTCTATGGCTACACCTTC
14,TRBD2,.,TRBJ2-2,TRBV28,CASSFLRGTGELFF,TGTGCCAGCAGTTTCCTGCGGGGGACCGGGGAGCTGTTTTTT
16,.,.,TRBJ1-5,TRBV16,CASSHRGGVSNQPQHF,TGTGCCAGCAGCCACAGGGGTGGCGTGAGCAATCAGCCCCAGCATTTT
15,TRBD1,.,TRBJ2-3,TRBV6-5,CASSRTGRSTDTQYF,TGTGCCAGCTCCCGGACAGGCAGAAGCACAGATACGCAGTATTTT
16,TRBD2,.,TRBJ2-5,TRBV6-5,CASSYLAGSVQETQYF,TGTGCCAGCAGTTATCTAGCGGGAAGTGTACAAGAGACCCAGTACTTC
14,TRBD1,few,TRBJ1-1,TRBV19,CASSIDRGNTEAFF,TGTGCCAGTAGTATTGACAGGGGGAACACTGAAGCTTTCTTT
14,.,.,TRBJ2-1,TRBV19,CASSMSDFYNEQFF,TGTGCCAGTAGTATGAGCGACTTCTACAATGAGCAGTTCTTC
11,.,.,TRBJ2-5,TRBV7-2,CASSPQETQYF,TGTGCCAGCAGCCCGCAAGAGACCCAGTACTTC
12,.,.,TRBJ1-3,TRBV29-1,CSVETDGNTIYF,TGCAGCGTTGAGACAGATGGAAACACCATATATTTT
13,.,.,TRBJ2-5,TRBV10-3,CAISESIGWDQYF,TGTGCCATCAGTGAGTCGATAGGCTGGGACCAGTACTTC
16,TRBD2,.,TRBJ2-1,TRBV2,CASSEWTSGLYNEQFF,TGTGCCAGCAGTGAATGGACTAGCGGGCTGTACAATGAGCAGTTCTTC
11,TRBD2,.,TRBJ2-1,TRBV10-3,CAIRTSGSTFF,TGTGCCATCCGGACTAGCGGGAGTACCTTCTTC
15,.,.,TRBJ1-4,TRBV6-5,CASSYSGATNEKLFF,TGTGCCAGCAGTTACTCTGGGGCAACTAATGAAAAACTGTTTTTT
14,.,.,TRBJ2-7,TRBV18,CASSLTEQTYEQYF,TGTGCCAGTTCACTTACGGAGCAAACCTACGAGCAGTACTTC
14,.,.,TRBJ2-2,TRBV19,CASSIMESSGELFF,TGTGCCAGTAGTATTATGGAAAGCTCCGGGGAGCTGTTTTTT
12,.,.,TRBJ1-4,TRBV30,CAWSGQTESLFF,TGTGCCTGGAGCGGACAGACCGAATCACTGTTTTTT
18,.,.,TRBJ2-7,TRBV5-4,CASSLSSFYESGFYEQYF,TGTGCCAGCAGCTTGAGTTCTTTTTACGAGAGCGGATTCTACGAGCAGTACTTC
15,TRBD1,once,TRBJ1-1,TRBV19,CASKPGTGRSTEAFF,TGTGCCAGTAAACCCGGGACAGGTAGATCCACTGAAGCTTTCTTT
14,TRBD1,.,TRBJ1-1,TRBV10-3,CAISPQGVGTEAFF,TGTGCCATCAGTCCCCAGGGGGTTGGGACTGAAGCTTTCTTT
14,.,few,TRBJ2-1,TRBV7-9,CASSSAQGGNEQFF,TGTGCCAGCAGCTCTGCGCAGGGGGGCAATGAGCAGTTCTTC
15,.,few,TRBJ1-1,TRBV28,CASSPGGQGLAEAFF,TGTGCCAGCAGCCCCGGAGGGCAGGGACTCGCTGAAGCTTTCTTT
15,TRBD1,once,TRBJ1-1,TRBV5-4,CASSLAGGASTEAFF,TGTGCCAGCAGCTTGGCAGGGGGCGCGAGCACTGAAGCTTTCTTT
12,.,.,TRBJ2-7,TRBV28,CASSRGVYEQYF,TGTGCCAGCAGCAGGGGTGTCTACGAGCAGTACTTC
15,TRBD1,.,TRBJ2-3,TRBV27,CASRMGQAVSDTQYF,TGTGCCAGCAGAATGGGACAGGCTGTGTCAGATACGCAGTATTTT
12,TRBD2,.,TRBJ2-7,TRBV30,CAVGRETYEQYF,TGTGCCGTCGGGAGGGAAACCTACGAGCAGTACTTC
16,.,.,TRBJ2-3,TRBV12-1,CASPLSRDGCTDTQYF,TGTGCCAGCCCCCTGTCTAGGGACGGATGCACAGATACGCAGTATTTT
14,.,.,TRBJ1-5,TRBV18,CASSDQGRDQPQHF,TGTGCCAGCTCGGACCAGGGTCGCGATCAGCCCCAGCATTTT